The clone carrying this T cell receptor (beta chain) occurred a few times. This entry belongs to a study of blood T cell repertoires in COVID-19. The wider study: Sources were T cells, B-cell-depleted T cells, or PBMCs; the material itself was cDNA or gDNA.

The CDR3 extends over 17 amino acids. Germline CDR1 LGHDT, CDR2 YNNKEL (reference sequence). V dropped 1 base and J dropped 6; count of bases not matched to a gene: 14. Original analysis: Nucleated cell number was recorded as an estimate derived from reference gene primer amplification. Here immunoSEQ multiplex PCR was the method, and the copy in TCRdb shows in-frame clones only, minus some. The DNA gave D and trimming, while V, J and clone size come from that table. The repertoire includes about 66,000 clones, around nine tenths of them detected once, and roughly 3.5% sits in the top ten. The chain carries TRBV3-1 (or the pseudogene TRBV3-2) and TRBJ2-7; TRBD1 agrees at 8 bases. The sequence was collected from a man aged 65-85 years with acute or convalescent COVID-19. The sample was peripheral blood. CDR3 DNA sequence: TGTGCCAGCAGCCAAGTACCCTCCCGGACAGGGAGTGGCGAGCAGTACTTC. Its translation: CASSQVPSRTGSGEQYF.